Sequencing of this T cell receptor (beta chain) was carried out in a study of T-cell memory formation after mild COVID-19. This clonotype appeared a few times. Germline trimming cut 6 bases from V and 4 bases from J; bases unmatched to any gene: 5. The length of the CDR3 is 14 residues. TCRdb redid the calling of the 5' RACE reads with MiXCR, one entry per CDR3 protein. Of under 250,000 distinct CDR3 sequences listed, 27% are singletons. Sample: PBMCs or a T cell subset sorted from them (not recorded which). The sequence was obtained from an adult woman who had mild COVID-19 (a few samples of this study predate the infection). Cell type and time point are not known. The genes are TRBV12-3 or TRBV12-4 and TRBJ1-3; 8 bases agree with TRBD1. Here the CDR3 DNA reads TGTGCCAGCAGAATGGGGACAGGAGGAAACACCATATATTTT. Translation: CASRMGTGGNTIYF.